Listed here are 20 T cell receptor beta chains from one sample, sequenced in a study of T-cell reconstitution after alpha-beta-depleted transplantation in children. Points from the study as a whole: One year post-transplant, T-cell counts and diversity were largely derived from T cells produced anew.

Their antigen targets remain unknown. TCRbeta library construction was performed incorporating unique molecular identifiers. TCRdb re-called the PCR reads with MiXCR, one entry per CDR3 protein. The sample lists about 300,000 distinct CDR3 sequences, 6% to 10% occurring once. This specimen was peripheral blood, taken 360 days after TCRalphabeta/CD19-depleted stem cell transplant. These receptors were collected from a female patient between 2 and 15 years old who had a stem cell transplant for Fanconi anemia, so the T cells may come from the graft donor.

As to this clonotype: This clone may be a read error of a much larger clone one base away. The chain employs TRBV12-3 or TRBV12-4 and TRBJ2-3; 10 positions match TRBD1. This CDR3 is built from 14 residues. The V segment lost 6 bases and the J segment 6 bases; nucleotides outside the gene matches: 6. The CDR3 region is CASRPGQGSDTQYF. The DNA of the CDR3 is TGTGCCAGCAGGCCGGGACAGGGGAGTGATACGCAGTATTTT.

The table lists this clonotype with many counts. The chain combines TRBV24-1 with TRBJ2-3; 7 nucleotides agree with TRBD1. Germline V gene sequence: CDR1 KGHDR, CDR2 SFDVKD. V shed 3 bases and J 5 bases; nucleotides not matched to a gene: 7. This CDR3 is 15 amino acids long. The CDR3 DNA reads TGTGCCACCAGTGATCCAGGAACAGGGGAAGATACGCAGTATTTT. This translates into CATSDPGTGEDTQYF.

The J gene is TRBJ2-2, the V gene TRBV9; 7 bases agree with TRBD2. There are 16 residues in the CDR3. V dropped 3 bases and J dropped 5; count of bases not matched to a gene: 10. Per germline, CDR1 SGDLS and CDR2 YYNGEE. The CDR3 protein is CASSARTRVSTGELFF. Here the CDR3 DNA reads TGTGCCAGCAGCGCGAGGACTAGGGTCTCGACCGGGGAGCTGTTTTTT.

This clonotype has a count of ten or more. The rearrangement uses TRBV20-1 and TRBJ2-3; no firm D call. Trimming removed 3 bases from V and 4 bases from J, with 5 bases in between. Germline V gene lookup returns CDR1 DFQATT and CDR2 SNEGSKA (reference sequence). The CDR3 extends over 11 amino acids. The CDR3 protein is CSASMADTQYF. The DNA for the CDR3 is TGCAGTGCTAGCATGGCAGATACGCAGTATTTT.

This clonotype has at least ten counts. The rearrangement links TRBV5-1 to TRBJ2-1; D may be TRBD1 (5 bases). The CDR3 is 15 amino acids. The ends were cut back, 2 bases at V and 1 base at J, with 10 bases in the middle. CDR1 and CDR2 from the germline V gene are SGHRS and YFSETQ. CDR3 protein: CASSLGEGSYNEQFF. The CDR3 DNA reads TGCGCCAGCAGCTTAGGGGAAGGGTCCTACAATGAGCAGTTCTTC.

This clonotype was found many times. The chain uses TRBV7-9 and TRBJ2-3; unclear D gene. The germline V and J ends were trimmed by 5 bases and 3 bases, with 12 bases remaining between them. This CDR3 contains 14 residues. In germline, CDR1 is SEHNR, CDR2 FQNEAQ (reference sequence). CDR3 coding DNA: TGTGCCAGCAGCCCCCGACGGCCGACAGATACGCAGTATTTT. This sequence encodes CASSPRRPTDTQYF.

A few counts support this clonotype. The chain joins TRBV18 to TRBJ2-3, with D perhaps being TRBD1 or TRBD2 (6 bases each). The CDR3 sequence is 14 residues long. CDR1 KGHSH and CDR2 LQKENI come from the germline V gene. V lost 3 bases and J lost 5, with 12 bases in between. The chain's CDR3 is CASSPGGPEDTQYF. CDR3 DNA sequence: TGTGCCAGCTCACCTGGGGGGCCGGAAGATACGCAGTATTTT.

With respect to this clonotype: A read error may produce the germline difference seen at one junction end. The chain carries TRBV6-2 or TRBV6-3 and TRBJ2-3; weak D call: TRBD2 (7 bases). CDR3 length equals 16 residues. Germline CDR1 and CDR2: MNHEY and SVGEGT. The CDR3 DNA reads TGTGCCAGCAGTTCCTCCGGGGGGCCAAGCACAGATACGCAGGATTTT. This sequence encodes CASSSSGGPSTDTQDF.

This clonotype was counted ten times or more. V and J are TRBV7-9 and TRBJ2-1; D is unresolved. The CDR3 contains 12 residues. Deletions cut 5 bases from V and 3 bases from J, with 5 bases between. In germline, CDR1 is SEHNR, CDR2 FQNEAQ (reference sequence). As DNA, the CDR3 is TGTGCCAGCAGCGCGATCTACAATGAGCAGTTCTTC. Its protein is CASSAIYNEQFF.

This clonotype was seen repeatedly, ten times or more. This sequence joins TRBV5-1 and TRBJ2-3; the match to TRBD1 covers 7 bases. The germline CDR1 and CDR2 sequences are SGHRS and YFSETQ. The ends lost 4 bases at V and 0 bases at J; junction bases unmatched: 14. The CDR3 loop spans 18 amino acids. The CDR3 bases are TGCGCCAGCAGCCGATCAAGGACAGGTCTTACCAGCACAGATACGCAGTATTTT. Residues: CASSRSRTGLTSTDTQYF.

This clonotype was counted many times. The chain has TRBV6-5 and TRBJ2-2, with D perhaps TRBD1 or TRBD2 (5 bases each). Trimming shortened V by 0 bases and J by 6 bases, and 14 bases separated the two germline ends. The CDR3 extends over 16 amino acids. The V gene's germline CDR1 is MNHEY and CDR2 SVGAGI. Here the CDR3 DNA reads TGTGCCAGCAGTTACTCTTCGGCAGGGAGAGCCGGGGAGCTGTTTTTT. It yields the protein CASSYSSAGRAGELFF.

This clonotype showed up many times. This chain uses TRBV10-1 with TRBJ2-2; perhaps D is TRBD1 or TRBD2 (5 bases each). Germline assignment: CDR1 WNHNN and CDR2 SYGVQD (reference sequence). Trimming took 7 bases from V and 7 from J, leaving 31 bases between them. CDR3 length: 19 residues. CDR3 residues: CASILQGPTSFGGIGELFF. The CDR3 DNA reads as TGCGCCAGCATTCTCCAGGGACCCACTAGTTTCGGTGGGATCGGGGAGCTGTTTTTT.

This chain joins TRBV10-3 and TRBJ2-3; 9 positions agree with TRBD1. V dropped 5 bases and J dropped 5; count of bases not matched to a gene: 8. Germline CDR1 is ENHRY and CDR2 is SYGVKD. The CDR3 sequence is 15 residues long. The CDR3 here is CAISPPDRGIDTQYF. The CDR3 nucleotides read TGTGCCATCAGTCCACCGGACAGGGGAATAGATACGCAGTATTTT.

This chain uses TRBV30 with TRBJ2-3; tentative D call: TRBD2 (6 bases). Germline V gene sequence: CDR1 GTSNPN, CDR2 SVGIG (reference sequence). Trimming took off 0 bases at V and 1 base at J, with 11 bases between the two ends. CDR3 size: 15 residues. The CDR3, as DNA: TGTGCCTGGAGTGTACGGCGGGGAGGCACAGATACGCAGTATTTT. Residues: CAWSVRRGGTDTQYF.

The chain couples TRBV5-1 to TRBJ1-3; the D gene is possibly TRBD1 (5 bases). Between the trimmed V and J ends, which lost 0 bases and 6 bases, there was a span of 7 bases. This CDR3 is 13 amino acids long. Germline V gene lookup returns CDR1 SGHRS and CDR2 YFSETQ. CDR3 residues: CASSLGQLNTIYF. CDR3 in DNA: TGCGCCAGCAGCTTGGGACAGTTAAACACCATATATTTT.

This clonotype was observed a handful of times. CDR3 region: CASSQVGGMNEQFF. In DNA form, the CDR3 reads TGTGCCAGCAGCCAAGTTGGAGGGATGAATGAGCAGTTCTTC. The chain couples TRBV14 to TRBJ2-1; tentatively, D is TRBD2 (6 bases). CDR1 is SGHDN and CDR2 is FVKESK in the germline V gene. Trimming stripped 1 base from V and 7 bases from J, with 11 bases between. This CDR3 has 14 residues.

The chain is built from TRBV6-6 and TRBJ2-1, with 7 bases that match TRBD1. With 6 bases clipped from V and 6 bases from J, the junction kept 2 bases outside the gene matches. The V gene's germline CDR1 is MNHNY and CDR2 SVGAGI (reference sequence). This CDR3 contains 12 residues. The CDR3 region is CASSWDSNEQFF. The DNA for the CDR3 is TGTGCCAGCAGCTGGGACAGCAATGAGCAGTTCTTC.

In its sample, this clonotype was seen a few times. The gene calls are TRBV28 and TRBJ1-2, with D possibly being TRBD1 (5 bases). V lost 8 bases and J lost 5, with 9 bases in between. CDR1 MDHEN and CDR2 SYDVKM come from the germline V gene. The CDR3 totals 11 residues. CDR3 sequence (DNA): TGTGCCAGCGGGACGCCTTATGGCTACACCTTC. Its translation is CASGTPYGYTF.

This clonotype was seen repeatedly, ten times or more. The genes are TRBV4-2 and TRBJ2-6; 8 bases agree with TRBD1. This CDR3 is 15 amino acids long. The germline V gene has CDR1 LGHNA and CDR2 YNFKEQ. Trimming cost V 3 bases and J 2 bases; bases outside gene matches: 0. The CDR3 loop reads CASSHRGPGANVLTF. The CDR3, as DNA: TGTGCCAGCAGCCACAGGGGGCCTGGGGCCAACGTCCTGACTTTC.

V gene TRBV5-1 combines with J gene TRBJ2-3; 7 positions match TRBD2. The V segment lost 6 bases and the J segment 2 bases; nucleotides outside the gene matches: 9. CDR3 size: 15 residues. CDR1 and CDR2 from the germline V gene are SGHRS and YFSETQ. CDR3 nucleotides: TGCGCCAGCAACCTTCTAGCGGACTTCACAGATACGCAGTATTTT. It encodes CASNLLADFTDTQYF.